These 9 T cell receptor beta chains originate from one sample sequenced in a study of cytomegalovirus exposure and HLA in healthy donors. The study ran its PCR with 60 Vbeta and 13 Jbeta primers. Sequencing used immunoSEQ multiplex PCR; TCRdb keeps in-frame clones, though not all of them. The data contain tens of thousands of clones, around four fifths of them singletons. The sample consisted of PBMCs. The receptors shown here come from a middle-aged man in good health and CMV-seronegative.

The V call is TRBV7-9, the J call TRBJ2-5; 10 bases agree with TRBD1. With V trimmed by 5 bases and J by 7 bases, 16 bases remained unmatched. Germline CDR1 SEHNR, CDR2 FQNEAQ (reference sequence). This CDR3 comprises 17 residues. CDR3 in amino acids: CASSRTGTGAARGTQYF. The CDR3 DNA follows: TGTGCCAGCAGCAGGACCGGGACAGGGGCGGCCAGGGGGACCCAGTACTTC.

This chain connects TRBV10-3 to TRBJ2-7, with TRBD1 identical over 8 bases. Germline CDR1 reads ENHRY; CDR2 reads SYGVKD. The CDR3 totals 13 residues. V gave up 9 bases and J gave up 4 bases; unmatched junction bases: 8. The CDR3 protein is CAIAGGAEYEQYF. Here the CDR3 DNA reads TGTGCCATAGCAGGGGGCGCGGAATACGAGCAGTACTTC.

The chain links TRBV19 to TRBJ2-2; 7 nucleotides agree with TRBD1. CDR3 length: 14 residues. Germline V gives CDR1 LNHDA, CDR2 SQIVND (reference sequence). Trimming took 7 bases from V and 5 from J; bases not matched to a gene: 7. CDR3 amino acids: CASKSRGSTGELFF. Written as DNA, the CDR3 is TGTGCCAGTAAATCCAGGGGGAGTACCGGGGAGCTGTTTTTT. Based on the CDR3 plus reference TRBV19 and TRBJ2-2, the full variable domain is DGGITQSPKYLFRKEGQNVTLSCEQNLNHDAMYWYRQDPGQGLRLIYYSQIVNDFQKGDIAEGYSVSREKKESFPLTVTSAQKNPTAFYLCASKSRGSTGELFFGEGSRLTVL.

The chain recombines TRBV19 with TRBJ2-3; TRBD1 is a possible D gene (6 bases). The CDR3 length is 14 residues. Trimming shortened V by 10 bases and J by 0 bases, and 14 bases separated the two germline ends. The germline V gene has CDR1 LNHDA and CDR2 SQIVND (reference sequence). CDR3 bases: TGTGCCACCAAGGACAGTGCTAGCACAGATACGCAGTATTTT. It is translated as CATKDSASTDTQYF.

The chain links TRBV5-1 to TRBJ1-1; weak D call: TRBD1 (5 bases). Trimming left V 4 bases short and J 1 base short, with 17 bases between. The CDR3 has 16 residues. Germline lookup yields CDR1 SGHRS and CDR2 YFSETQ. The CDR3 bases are TGCGCCAGCAGCCTCCGGCCAGGGAATTCGAACACTGAAGCTTTCTTT. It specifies CASSLRPGNSNTEAFF.

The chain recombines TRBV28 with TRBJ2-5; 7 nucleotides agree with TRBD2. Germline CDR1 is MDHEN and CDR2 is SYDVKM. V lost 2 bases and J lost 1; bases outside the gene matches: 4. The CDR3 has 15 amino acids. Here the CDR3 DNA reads TGTGCCAGCAGTTTAGAAGAGCGGGGCCAAGAGACCCAGTACTTC. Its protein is CASSLEERGQETQYF. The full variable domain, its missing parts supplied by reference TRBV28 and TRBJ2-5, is DVKVTQSSRYLVKRTGEKVFLECVQDMDHENMFWYRQDPGLGLRLIYFSYDVKMKEKGDIPEGYSVSREKKERFSLILESASTNQTSMYLCASSLEERGQETQYFGPGTRLLVL.

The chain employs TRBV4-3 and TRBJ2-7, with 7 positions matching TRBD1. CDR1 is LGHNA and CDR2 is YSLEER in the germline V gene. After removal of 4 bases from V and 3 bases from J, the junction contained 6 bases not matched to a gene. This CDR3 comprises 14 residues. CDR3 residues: CASSRQTGSYEQYF. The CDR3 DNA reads TGCGCCAGCAGCCGACAGACAGGGAGCTACGAGCAGTACTTC.

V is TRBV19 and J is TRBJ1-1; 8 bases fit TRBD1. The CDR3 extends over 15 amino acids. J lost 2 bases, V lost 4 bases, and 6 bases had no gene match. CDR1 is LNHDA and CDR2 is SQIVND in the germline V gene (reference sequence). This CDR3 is CASSNTGQANTEAFF. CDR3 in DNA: TGTGCCAGTAGTAACACGGGACAGGCCAACACTGAAGCTTTCTTT.

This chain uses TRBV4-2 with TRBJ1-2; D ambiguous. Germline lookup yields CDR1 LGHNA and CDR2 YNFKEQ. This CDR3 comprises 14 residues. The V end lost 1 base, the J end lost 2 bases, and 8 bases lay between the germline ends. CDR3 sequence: CASSQAGQNYGYTF. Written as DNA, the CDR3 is TGTGCCAGCAGCCAAGCTGGTCAGAACTATGGCTACACCTTC.